The following is a T cell receptor beta chain sequence with its context. The antigen it recognizes is unknown. One base away there is no much larger clone; base qualities are not given. Libraries were prepared through the immunoSEQ multiplex PCR assay. For the multiplex PCR, a mixture combining 60 forward primers for TCR Vbeta segments and 13 reverse primers for TCR Jbeta segments was used. The CDR3 region of rearranged TCR beta genes was amplified from genomic DNA by a multiplex PCR assay. The amplified TCR beta libraries were sequenced on the Illumina HiSeq System as 87-base-pair reads. The original pipeline was this. In a later analysis, some 80 million unique TCR beta chains were counted across the 666 repertoires, and roughly 11 million of these chains were shared by at least two donors. To remove PCR and sequencing errors, raw reads were error-corrected and collapsed into unique sequences using a nearest-neighbor algorithm that merged closely related sequences. V, D and J gene segments were assigned by aligning CDR3 sequences to IMGT reference sequences. For a sequence to be retained, a match of at least six nucleotides was required to both a V gene segment and a J gene segment. Rearrangements were called productive when the CDR3 lacked stop codons and stayed in frame with V and J; all others were non-productive. Following IMGT convention, CDR3 was defined as the stretch from the second conserved V-encoded cysteine to the conserved J-encoded phenylalanine. In an earlier analysis of around 640 of the donors, sequences lacking an unambiguous match to a single V gene segment were excluded. In an earlier analysis of approximately 550 of the donors, V segments were called functional above 56.7% productive rearrangements and were called segregating when the between-donor standard deviation exceeded 5%. To diagnose cytomegalovirus status from the catalog of TCR beta chain sequences, a statistical classification framework was built. In a later analysis, TCR nucleotide sequences were compared against IMGT/GENE-DB human TR gene sequences so that V and J genes could be assigned. The TCRdist pipeline was used in a later analysis to assign CDR3 sequences and most-parsimonious VDJ recombination scenarios. In a later analysis, every TCR beta chain was defined by the combination of its CDR3 amino acid sequence and its V-gene family, and reads without a unique V-gene family were dropped. As a way to deal with suspected cross-contamination and a sequencing artifact, a later analysis dropped approximately 570 nucleotide sequences that were highly shared and had low generation probability. In a later analysis, a clonal expansion index for each public chain was calculated from normalized within-repertoire ranks of inferred template counts. Generation probabilities in a later analysis came from a VDJ recombination model fitted to out-of-frame rearrangements, and those results were checked against IGoR. A later analysis scored TCR-TCR, TCR-HLA and TCR-CMV co-occurrence with hypergeometric tests, applying a repertoire-size bias correction to TCR pairs. A later analysis estimated false discovery rates by permuting HLA or CMV assignments 20 times. A later analysis grouped co-occurring TCRs with DBSCAN, adding TCRdist sequence similarity when clustering within HLA-allele-positive subsets. Repertoires with fewer than 30,000 or more than 120,000 public chains, plus five repertoires with anomalous nucleotide sharing, were excluded from co-occurrence clustering. This is the immuneACCESS table as TCRdb keeps it, with only in-frame sequences that have V and J called. A part of the clones is gone; compared with another copy, unresolved V genes explain less than half, and the rest is unexplained. The D gene and trimming were derived from the DNA, and the V and J assignments and clone size from that table. In all, the sample holds some 130,000 clones, and around 63% of those were seen once. The ten most abundant clones make up 1.5% to 2% of the sample.

These data are taken from a study of cytomegalovirus exposure and HLA in healthy donors listed by TCRdb under 2017. Background on the whole study: According to an earlier analysis of a few hundred of the donors, about 179 million T cells yielded roughly 110 million unique TCR beta sequences and 276 Gb of sequence data. In an earlier analysis of over 550 of the donors, high-throughput TCR beta sequencing was used to judge whether each TCR beta V gene segment behaved as functional or pseudogenic. The study was designed to test whether signatures of past pathogen exposure could be identified by cataloging public T cell receptors. A later analysis re-analyzed previously published TCR beta repertoires from roughly 600 donors and added high-resolution HLA genotyping to study TCR occurrence patterns. The later analysis used no new phenotypic data to find candidate immune exposures, relying instead on TCR beta sequences and their occurrence across donors. Approximately 330 gigabases of sequencing data and approximately 91 million unique TCR sequences made up an early release that covered approximately 650 HLA-typed donors. The genetic ancestry cluster associated with self-reported Caucasian donors included roughly 84% of the roughly 380 genotyped donors. Along with the approximately 670-subject first cohort, a separate validation cohort of over a hundred different subjects was used. Among some 400 genotyped donors of the cohort, an average of roughly 230,000 unique TCR beta nucleotide sequences was sequenced per donor, of which about 19% were non-productive. HLA typing included class I and class II loci at four-digit resolution. The T cell repertoires of roughly 660 subjects were profiled by immunosequencing and related to cytomegalovirus serostatus. A later genetic analysis took genome-wide SNP genotypes for 398 of the 666 donors and used that subset as a discovery cohort. All discovery cohort repertoires had been generated on a single sequencing platform. Donor age, sex, ethnicity and CMV serostatus were compiled alongside the repertoire data. Roughly 5 DR-DQ haplotypes were handled as single units for association and clustering, since linkage in the cohort was strong. High-throughput TCR immunosequencing, statistical association of individual TCRs with disease status, and machine learning were combined to predict cytomegalovirus infection status. Typing coverage differed by locus: A, B, C, DRB1 and DQB1 were typed in roughly 629-630 donors, DQA1 in 500 to 550, DPA1 in some 610, and DPB1 in 450 to 480.

The investigation overall reported the following: While some public TCRs were present in many individuals, most TCR sequences turned up only very rarely across donors. This cohort had only TCR beta chains sequenced, and the lack of alpha or paired-chain data limited which features could be detected. Linkage disequilibrium might explain the correlated functional status among segregating V segments, but an unknown experimental factor could not be excluded. The study gave a list of about 170 TCR beta chains associated with cytomegalovirus. A later genetic analysis associated a missense DCLRE1C variant with V-gene and J-gene trimming of TCR beta chains, and an independent cohort replicated the association. In a later analysis, most CMV-associated TCR beta chains were found to appear HLA-restricted, with HLA associations seemingly driven largely by CMV exposure. HLA typing was unavailable for some donors at each locus, so association tests used only the typed subset. Assigning TCR associations to individual alleles was difficult when HLA alleles, especially DR and DQ, strongly co-occurred. Because counts were too low, roughly 17 rarely observed V segments, including chromosome 9 orphons, were left out of the earlier analysis of some 600 of the donors. A later analysis found that HLA-associated TCR beta chains were more clonally expanded and had lower generation probabilities than equally common non-associated chains. In a later analysis, the rate of TCR association differed among HLA loci, with DRB1 alleles having the most associated TCRs and HLA-C alleles having the fewest. Presence/absence analyses assumed roughly uniform sequencing depth across donors, an assumption that may not hold. A cluster of highly shared sequence variants was judged likely to be a technical artifact of the sequencing pipeline. A later genetic analysis reported fewer N-insertions in productive TCRs among donors in an Asian-associated ancestry cluster than the roughly 720-donor mean. A further reported finding was that TCR beta sequences accurately predicted the HLA-A and HLA-B alleles for most subjects in the first cohort. At a false discovery rate of 0.05, a later analysis linked 16,000 or so TCR beta sequences to specific HLA alleles. Several of the top co-occurrence clusters appeared to be linked to parvovirus B19, influenza, CMV and Epstein-Barr virus, according to a later analysis. The authors suggested that the approach could potentially be extended to other disease states and immunological phenotypes. In both the original and validation cohorts, the classifier was reported to diagnose cytomegalovirus status with high specificity and sensitivity. An earlier analysis of several hundred of the donors showed that most TCR beta V segments appeared in productive rearrangements either about 87% or about 30% of the time, which broadly matched IMGT annotations. The only immune exposure information available for the cohort was CMV serostatus. Because the 87-base-pair reads could not distinguish some IMGT-functional V segments, including TRBV6-2 and TRBV6-3, those segments were excluded. In vitro tests confirmed that three of the cytomegalovirus-associated TCR beta chains recognize cytomegalovirus antigens.

Germline trimming: 4 bases from V, 5 bases from J; junction bases outside gene matches: 12. Spanning cysteine to phenylalanine, the CDR3 consists of 16 amino acids. Here the CDR3 DNA is all that survives: 48 bases in frame from base 1. The germline V gene specifies SGHRS as CDR1 and YFSETQ as CDR2. The cohort was made up of approximately 700 healthy bone marrow donors. All cohort members were sampled while nominally healthy, although unrecorded immune exposures were likely present. Of the 600 or so cohort members, about 270 had a positive CMV serostatus and 350 to 450 had a negative one, while no CMV serostatus was recorded for the donor. A peripheral blood sample was provided by each donor, and peripheral blood mononuclear cells were used for TCR beta sequencing. The Qiagen DNeasy Blood Extraction Kit was used to extract genomic DNA from the blood cell samples.

The source material was PBMCs. The origin of this receptor is a human donor in good health. The receptor chain draws on TRBV5-1 and TRBJ2-7, with TRBD2 matching 10 junction bases. The nucleotides are TGCGCCAGCAGCCCCGGGGTAGCGGGAGGTTTCCACGAGCAGTACTTC. The translation is CASSPGVAGGFHEQYF.